This TCR beta chain was captured by sequencing in a study of regulatory T cells in long-lasting Graves disease. Study background: Positivity for TSH receptor antibodies plus over 5 years of antithyroid drugs meant persistent Graves' disease. Study-wide results and limits: For persistent Graves' patients, TCR diversity was lower than for newly diagnosed ones. Persistent disease was associated with favored TRBV28 usage and with favored use of TRBJ1-2 and TRBJ2-5.

Many counts were recorded for this clonotype. Its antigen is unidentified. Time point defined: persistent/refractory GD, antithyroid drugs over 5 years with positive TRAb. From RNA extracted from PBMCs, the TCR library was made. Graves' disease diagnoses followed American Thyroid Association guidelines. Trimming took off 8 bases at V and 4 bases at J, with 23 bases between the two ends. The CDR3 has 16 amino acids. Building of the TCR beta libraries involved iRepertoire HTBI primers and Arm-PCR of CDR3 regions. In TCRdb, the multiplex PCR reads were re-called with MiXCR into one record per CDR3 protein. This repertoire shows 700,000 or so distinct CDR3 sequences, about 30% found once; its top ten account for about two fifths.

The origin of this receptor is a female donor with Graves disease. The V call is TRBV12-3 or TRBV12-4, the J call TRBJ1-1; possibly TRBD1 for D (6 bases). The sample here was peripheral blood mononuclear cells (PBMCs), taken when the disease was refractory, from a patient treated with antithyroid drugs. CDR3 amino acids: CASRDFYRVSSTEAFF. CDR3 DNA: TGTGCCAGCCGAGACTTTTACAGGGTGAGCAGCACTGAAGCTTTCTTT.